This T cell receptor (beta chain) was obtained from a study of spatial heterogeneity in lung cancer (dated by TCRdb to between 2018 and 2020). Turning to the overall study: Beta-chain transcripts were consistently detected in greater numbers than alpha-chain transcripts, which likely reflected higher beta-chain transcript abundance. In the raw uncorrected reads, each unique combination of TCR and UMI appeared more than ten times on average. In non-small cell lung cancer, the study made a quantitative comparison of TCR alpha and beta repertoires among multiple tumor regions, matched nontumor lung and blood. Nonsynonymous mutation counts, determined by whole-exome sequencing of tumor tissue, were related to TCR repertoire features. At surgery, both alpha and beta chains were TCR-sequenced in 200 to 250 tumor regions, 63 to 80 matched nontumor lung samples and some 60 PBMC samples. Broader findings and caveats from the paper: Confirming at a functional level the hypothesis that regional TCRs recognize regional mutations was considered to require additional single-cell paired TCR alpha and beta sequencing. Ubiquitous expanded tumor TCRs showed up in blood more often at tumor resection than at routine follow-up.

This clonotype was detected ten times or more. This clone's antigen is unknown. Per-base qualities were not stored, and no clone one base away is much larger. Taken from cysteine to phenylalanine, the CDR3 has 12 residues. Only the CDR3 portion is preserved as DNA: 36 bases, with reading frame beginning at the first base. The germline ends are 9 bases apart after V is trimmed by 1 base and J by 11 bases. The germline V gene provides CDR1 SGDLS and CDR2 YYNGEE. The sample's time point label, in plain terms: sample taken at primary tumor resection. TCR sequencing used whole RNA extracted from tumor and nontumor lung tissue, or from cryopreserved PBMC samples, without cell sorting. Donors were 70 or so patients with early-stage, untreated non-small cell lung cancer from the lung TRACERx cohort. Patients were selected for TCR sequencing only if sufficient RNA was available from at least two tumor regions.

Library preparation employed 5' RACE. The data were produced on a NextSeq 500. To allow correction of PCR and sequencing errors, the TCR library protocol tagged every TCR cDNA molecule with a unique molecular identifier. The paper's processing steps were these. Decombinator tools were used for TCR identification, UMI-based error correction and CDR3 extraction. TCRs above a frequency of 2 per 1,000, corresponding to the top 1% of the tumor frequency distribution, were defined as expanded. Renyi diversity was calculated using the R vegan package after each repertoire was subsampled 100 times to 5,000 TCRs. CDR3 similarity networks were built from amino acid triplet string-kernel similarity, with CDR3s being connected when pairwise similarity was above 0.82. Using fastp trimming at Q25 and MiXCR clonotype assembly, TCRdb reanalyzed the public sequencing data and kept in-frame beta chains. Here each entry gathers all rows of one CDR3 protein and keeps the most common genes and DNA. TCRdb's processing, not the authors', yielded these V and J calls. The sample includes tens of thousands of distinct CDR3 sequences, with around 5.2% observed a single time. The ten largest clones represent roughly 27% of the sample.

The sequence is built from TRBV9 and TRBJ2-2, with no reliable assignment of the D segment. The sequence was collected from a female donor with early-stage non-small cell lung cancer. Source: PBMCs, taken at surgery. CDR3 sequence: CASSVIGGELFF. The DNA sequence reads TGTGCCAGCAGCGTAATTGGCGGAGAGCTGTTTTTT.